These 26 T cell receptor beta chains were sequenced from one sample in a study of beta chain features in type 1 diabetes. Expressed TCRB transcripts were sequenced, since all the RNA that had been isolated was reverse transcribed. Produced via immunoSEQ multiplex PCR; TCRdb's table is partial and in-frame only. Here the sample spans fewer than 900,000 clones, roughly 15% being singletons. Source material: naive CD4+ T cells from blood. Every receptor here comes from a woman aged 18-35 years in good health.

V is TRBV29-1 and J is TRBJ1-1; the match to TRBD1 covers 7 bases. The CDR3 has 16 residues. The V and J ends lost 3 bases and 1 base, in that order; junction bases with no gene match: 11. The germline V gene has CDR1 SQVTM and CDR2 ANQGSEA. CDR3 residues: CSVEFGAGTANTEAFF. In nucleotides, the CDR3 is TGCAGCGTTGAGTTCGGGGCCGGGACAGCGAACACTGAAGCTTTCTTT. The variable domain in full, completed from reference TRBV29-1 and TRBJ1-1, reads SAVISQKPSRDICQRGTSLTIQCQVDSQVTMMFWYRQQPGQSLTLIATANQGSEATYESGFVIDKFPISRPNLTFSTLTVSNMSPEDSSIYLCSVEFGAGTANTEAFFGQGTRLTVV.

The rearrangement joins TRBV10-3 to TRBJ2-1; TRBD2 agrees at 12 bases. Germline values: CDR1 ENHRY, CDR2 SYGVKD. The CDR3 runs to 13 residues. Losses at the gene ends were 10 bases for V and 7 bases for J; bases not matched to a gene: 5. CDR3 loop: CATTSGSTNEQFF. CDR3 bases: TGTGCCACGACTAGCGGGAGCACGAATGAGCAGTTCTTC.

In its sample, this clone was seen a few times. This chain joins TRBV4-2 and TRBJ2-1; the D gene is possibly TRBD2 (6 bases). V lost 3 bases and J lost 6, with 18 bases in between. From germline, CDR1 is LGHNA and CDR2 YNFKEQ. The CDR3 has 16 residues. The CDR3 region has the DNA TGTGCCAGCAGCCAGCGGGGTCCGATTTCAGGCAATGAGCAGTTCTTC. Translation: CASSQRGPISGNEQFF.

The sample holds a few counts of this clone. V usage is TRBV15 and J usage is TRBJ1-5, with 8 bases fitting TRBD1. The CDR3 has 16 residues. Trimming at V came to 9 bases and at J to 5 bases, leaving 15 bases not matched to a gene. The V gene's germline CDR1 is LNHNV and CDR2 YYDKDF (reference sequence). The CDR3 nucleotides are TGTGCCACGAGGGACAGGATAGCGAGCGGATATCAGCCCCAGCATTTT. The encoded protein is CATRDRIASGYQPQHF.

This clone was detected only a few times. The genes are TRBV10-1 and TRBJ2-3, with 10 bases aligning to TRBD2. The CDR3 length is 17 residues. Germline V lookup: CDR1 WNHNN, CDR2 SYGVQD (reference sequence). The J segment lost 5 bases and the V segment lost 2 bases, leaving 10 bases of the junction unmatched. CDR3 sequence reads: CASSETPTSGDKDTQYF. CDR3 bases: TGCGCCAGCAGTGAGACCCCCACTAGCGGGGACAAAGATACGCAGTATTTT.

The V gene is TRBV5-1, the J gene TRBJ1-4; D call uncertain. The V end was cut by 1 base, the J end by 7 bases, with 17 bases between. The germline V gene encodes CDR1 SGHRS and CDR2 YFSETQ. The CDR3 loop spans 16 amino acids. The CDR3 spells CASSLSGRPGSEKLFF. The CDR3 coding sequence is TGCGCCAGCAGCTTGAGTGGACGGCCGGGGAGTGAAAAACTGTTTTTT.

This clone has a handful of counts. In nucleotides, the CDR3 is TGTGCCAGCAGGCCAGCGGGAACCTACAATGAGCAGTTCTTC. Translating gives CASRPAGTYNEQFF. The chain links TRBV6-5 to TRBJ2-1; 7 bases are shared with TRBD2. J lost 2 bases, V lost 6 bases, and 4 bases had no gene match. The germline V gene has CDR1 MNHEY and CDR2 SVGAGI. This CDR3 contains 14 residues.

This clone was found a few times. Different DNA sequences within this sample yield the same CDR3. V and J are TRBV5-6 and TRBJ2-7; D gene uncertain. This CDR3 region has 13 residues. Germline loops: CDR1 SGHDT, CDR2 YYEEEE. The ends were cut back, 2 bases at V and 0 bases at J, with 6 bases in the middle. The CDR3 protein is CASSFPNSYEQYF. The CDR3 region has the DNA TGTGCCAGCAGCTTCCCAAACTCCTACGAGCAGTACTTC.

In its sample, this clone was seen a few times. The chain carries TRBV5-1 and TRBJ1-1, with TRBD1 identical over 10 bases. The CDR3 loop spans 15 amino acids. Germline V gene data show CDR1 as SGHRS and CDR2 as YFSETQ. Germline trimming cut 4 bases from V and 0 bases from J; bases unmatched to any gene: 3. The CDR3 reads CASSPGQGMNTEAFF. In DNA form, the CDR3 reads TGCGCCAGCAGCCCGGGACAGGGGATGAACACTGAAGCTTTCTTT.

This clone was seen only a few times. The rearrangement links TRBV7-9 to TRBJ2-3; D might be TRBD1 (6 bases). This CDR3 spans 15 amino acids. Germline V gene data show CDR1 as SEHNR and CDR2 as FQNEAQ (reference sequence). The V gene lost 1 base and the J gene lost 0 bases, with 8 bases spanning the gap. CDR3: CASSLGGRSTDTQYF. In nucleotides, the CDR3 is TGTGCCAGCAGCTTAGGGGGGCGGAGCACAGATACGCAGTATTTT.

This clone was counted once. The chain carries TRBV5-1 and TRBJ2-5, with 14 bases aligning to TRBD2. CDR1 is SGHRS, CDR2 YFSETQ, per germline. The CDR3 spans 19 residues. V lost 4 bases and J lost 5; bases outside the gene matches: 16. The CDR3 here is CASSAAGTSGRPSRETQYF. CDR3 in DNA: TGCGCCAGCAGCGCTGCCGGGACTAGCGGGAGACCCTCTCGGGAGACCCAGTACTTC.

This chain joins TRBV28 and TRBJ2-1; 7 bases are a match to TRBD2. The J segment lost 4 bases and the V segment lost 7 bases, leaving 4 bases of the junction unmatched. In germline, CDR1 is MDHEN, CDR2 SYDVKM. This CDR3 contains 13 residues. The CDR3 DNA reads TGTGCCAGCACCCCCGGGGGGTACAATGAGCAGTTCTTC. As protein: CASTPGGYNEQFF.

This clone was seen more than once but under ten times. The J gene is TRBJ1-5, the V gene TRBV6-5; TRBD1 is a possible D gene (5 bases). V was shortened by 4 bases and J by 4 bases, with 8 bases between the two germline ends. This CDR3 is built from 13 residues. CDR1 is MNHEY, CDR2 SVGAGI, per germline. The CDR3 DNA reads TGTGCCAGCAGTTCAGGGTTGAATCAGCCCCAGCATTTT. Amino acids: CASSSGLNQPQHF.

Notes on this clone: Additional DNA sequences in this sample encode the identical CDR3. The chain links TRBV29-1 to TRBJ2-5; TRBD2 agrees at 10 bases. Per germline, CDR1 SQVTM and CDR2 ANQGSEA. The CDR3 runs to 12 residues. The V and J ends lost 6 bases and 5 bases, in that order; junction bases with no gene match: 3. Here the CDR3 DNA reads TGCAGCGTCGAGCGGGGGGGTGAGACCCAGTACTTC. It specifies CSVERGGETQYF.

In its sample, this clone was seen a few times. The chain combines TRBV28 with TRBJ2-7, with D tentatively TRBD2 (5 bases). The CDR3 sequence is 14 residues long. Germline-derived CDR1 and CDR2 are MDHEN and SYDVKM. The germline V and J ends were trimmed by 1 base and 4 bases, with 11 bases remaining between them. The CDR3 here is CASSLSLAQYEQYF. The CDR3 DNA follows: TGTGCCAGCAGTTTATCGCTAGCACAGTACGAGCAGTACTTC.

This clone appeared a few times. The rearrangement joins TRBV7-2 to TRBJ2-5; D uncertain. Between the trimmed V and J ends, which lost 3 bases and 5 bases, there was a span of 10 bases. The CDR3 length is 13 residues. Germline V gene data show CDR1 as SGHTA and CDR2 as FQGNSA. The CDR3 sequence: CASSFADLETQYF. The CDR3 region has the DNA TGTGCCAGCAGCTTTGCGGATTTGGAGACCCAGTACTTC.

This chain connects TRBV5-4 to TRBJ2-6, with D perhaps matching TRBD1 or TRBD2 (5 bases each). Germline V gene lookup returns CDR1 SGHNT and CDR2 YYREEE (reference sequence). V lost 5 bases to trimming and J lost 0 bases, with 12 bases between them. CDR3 length equals 16 residues. CDR3 amino acids: CASRSFGASGANVLTF. CDR3 nucleotides: TGTGCCAGCAGATCCTTCGGGGCCTCTGGGGCCAACGTCCTGACTTTC.

The genes are TRBV11-2 and TRBJ2-2; D perhaps matches TRBD2 (5 bases). V was clipped by 6 bases and J by 4 bases, with 9 bases between them. The germline gives CDR1 SGHAT, CDR2 FQNNGV. The CDR3 is made up of 13 amino acids. CDR3 sequence: CASRLVPTGELFF. As DNA, the CDR3 is TGTGCCAGCAGACTAGTACCCACCGGGGAGCTGTTTTTT.

The V and J genes are TRBV19 and TRBJ2-7, with 8 bases identical to TRBD1. CDR3 length equals 13 residues. Germline CDR1 and CDR2: LNHDA and SQIVND (reference sequence). V gave up 3 bases and J gave up 9 bases; unmatched junction bases: 7. The chain's CDR3 is CASSIGQGDSQYF. The CDR3 nucleotides read TGTGCCAGTAGTATCGGACAGGGAGATTCGCAGTACTTC.

V gene TRBV5-1 combines with J gene TRBJ2-1; a possible D gene is TRBD2 (6 bases). Between the trimmed V and J ends, which lost 5 bases and 1 base, there was a span of 10 bases. Germline V gene lookup returns CDR1 SGHRS and CDR2 YFSETQ. The CDR3 consists of 14 residues. This CDR3 reads CASSPGGSYNEQFF. CDR3 sequence (DNA): TGCGCCAGCAGTCCCGGGGGTTCCTACAATGAGCAGTTCTTC.

The genes are TRBV5-4 and TRBJ2-1; TRBD2 agrees at 12 bases. CDR3 length equals 15 residues. V was clipped by 4 bases and J by 8 bases; unmatched bases: 7. Germline-derived CDR1 and CDR2 are SGHNT and YYREEE (reference sequence). Here the CDR3 DNA reads TGTGCCAGCAGCGTGACTAGCGGGAGTACCTATGAGCAGTTCTTC. This encodes CASSVTSGSTYEQFF.

This clone was detected only a few times. The chain carries TRBV7-2 and TRBJ1-2, with TRBD1 matching 7 bases. Germline loops: CDR1 SGHTA, CDR2 FQGNSA. The V gene end was trimmed by 4 bases and the J gene end by 7 bases; junction bases not matched to a gene: 9. CDR3 length: 14 amino acids. CDR3 coding DNA: TGTGCCAGCAGCTCCCCACAGGGGCCGTTTGGCTACACCTTC. It codes for CASSSPQGPFGYTF.

This clone has only a few counts. This chain links TRBV13 with TRBJ2-7; 8 positions match TRBD1. The CDR3 length is 16 residues. V was clipped by 2 bases and J by 3 bases; unmatched bases: 9. In germline, CDR1 is PRHDT, CDR2 FYEKMQ (reference sequence). The CDR3 DNA is TGTGCCAGCAGCTTAAATCTCGGGACAGGAAACTACGAGCAGTACTTC. Its protein product is CASSLNLGTGNYEQYF.

This clone was seen only a few times. The CDR3 bases are TGTGCCAGTAGGCAAAGGGGGAGCACTGAAGCTTTCTTT. Residues: CASRQRGSTEAFF. The chain uses TRBV7-9 and TRBJ1-1; D may be TRBD1 (6 bases). This CDR3 has 13 amino acids. The V end was cut by 9 bases, the J end by 4 bases, with 15 bases between. Germline values: CDR1 SEHNR, CDR2 FQNEAQ (reference sequence).

Concerning this clone: Other DNA sequences in this sample translate to the same CDR3. The chain joins TRBV6-6 to TRBJ2-5; no reliable D call. CDR3 length: 12 amino acids. V lost 8 bases to trimming and J lost 1 base, with 8 bases between them. Germline V gene data show CDR1 as MNHNY and CDR2 as SVGAGI (reference sequence). The CDR3 DNA reads as TGTGCCAGCCGCACACCCCAAGAGACCCAGTACTTC. This translates into CASRTPQETQYF.

V is TRBV7-9 and J is TRBJ2-1; the D gene is possibly TRBD2 (7 bases). Per the germline V gene, CDR1 is SEHNR and CDR2 is FQNEAQ (reference sequence). The CDR3 covers 18 residues. Trimming cost V 2 bases and J 3 bases, with 20 bases left between them. CDR3 in amino acids: CASSLPGVARGSYNEQFF. DNA for the CDR3: TGTGCCAGCAGCTTACCAGGGGTTGCGCGGGGGAGCTACAATGAGCAGTTCTTC.